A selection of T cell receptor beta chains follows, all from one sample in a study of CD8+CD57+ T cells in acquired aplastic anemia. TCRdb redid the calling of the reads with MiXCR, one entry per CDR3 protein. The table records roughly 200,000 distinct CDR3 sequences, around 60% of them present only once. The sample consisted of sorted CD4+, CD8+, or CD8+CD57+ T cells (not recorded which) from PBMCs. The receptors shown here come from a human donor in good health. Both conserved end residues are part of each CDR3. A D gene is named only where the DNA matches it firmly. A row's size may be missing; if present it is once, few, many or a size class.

CDR3 protein: CASSPGQGDEQYF
CDR3 DNA: TGTGCCAGCAGCCCGGGACAGGGGGACGAGCAGTACTTC
J gene: TRBJ2-7
V gene: TRBV11-3
D gene: TRBD1
clone size: -

CDR3 protein: CSARDSFGPYGYTF
CDR3 DNA: TGCAGTGCTAGAGATTCATTTGGGCCTTATGGCTACACCTTC
J gene: TRBJ1-2
V gene: TRBV20-1
D gene: -
clone size: many

CDR3 protein: CASSLGVDQPQHF
CDR3 DNA: TGCGCCAGCAGCTTGGGGGTAGATCAGCCCCAGCATTTT
J gene: TRBJ1-5
V gene: TRBV5-1
D gene: -
clone size: -

CDR3 protein: CASSLGPSENEQFF
CDR3 DNA: TGTGCCAGCAGCCTGGGACCCTCGGAGAATGAGCAGTTCTTC
J gene: TRBJ2-1
V gene: TRBV7-3
D gene: -
clone size: once

CDR3 protein: CASSFGQGAYNEQFF
CDR3 DNA: TGTGCCAGCAGCTTCGGCCAGGGGGCTTACAATGAGCAGTTCTTC
J gene: TRBJ2-1
V gene: TRBV7-9
D gene: TRBD1
clone size: -

CDR3 protein: CASSSFGGSNQPQHF
CDR3 DNA: TGTGCCAGCAGCTCCTTCGGGGGGAGCAATCAGCCCCAGCATTTT
J gene: TRBJ1-5
V gene: TRBV7-8
D gene: -
clone size: many

CDR3 protein: CATSRDRRASGIQETQYF
CDR3 DNA: TGTGCCACCAGCAGAGATCGGAGAGCTAGCGGGATTCAAGAGACCCAGTACTTC
J gene: TRBJ2-5
V gene: TRBV15
D gene: TRBD2
clone size: few

CDR3 protein: CSVKEGGQGEGYTF
CDR3 DNA: TGCAGCGTTAAAGAAGGAGGACAGGGTGAAGGCTACACCTTC
J gene: TRBJ1-2
V gene: TRBV29-1
D gene: TRBD1
clone size: -

CDR3 protein: CASGGGSYEQYF
CDR3 DNA: TGTGCCAGCGGGGGGGGCTCGTACGAGCAGTACTTC
J gene: TRBJ2-7
V gene: TRBV6-5
D gene: -
clone size: -

CDR3 protein: CASSWTGMNTEAFF
CDR3 DNA: TGTGCCAGCAGCTGGACAGGTATGAACACTGAAGCTTTCTTT
J gene: TRBJ1-1
V gene: TRBV7-3
D gene: TRBD1
clone size: -

CDR3 protein: CASSLKTSGGNEQFF
CDR3 DNA: TGCGCCAGCAGCTTGAAGACTAGCGGGGGCAATGAGCAGTTCTTC
J gene: TRBJ2-1
V gene: TRBV5-1
D gene: TRBD2
clone size: once

CDR3 protein: CASSAGSAGSPLHF
CDR3 DNA: TGTGCCAGCAGCGCCGGGTCCGCGGGTTCACCCCTCCACTTT
J gene: TRBJ1-6
V gene: TRBV9
D gene: -
clone size: many

CDR3 protein: CASSFAGTGNQPQHF
CDR3 DNA: TGTGCCAGCAGCTTTGCCGGGACAGGGAATCAGCCCCAGCATTTT
J gene: TRBJ1-5
V gene: TRBV7-9
D gene: TRBD1
clone size: -

CDR3 protein: CASSETGTGYNQPQHF
CDR3 DNA: TGCGCCAGCAGTGAGACCGGGACAGGGTACAATCAGCCCCAGCATTTT
J gene: TRBJ1-5
V gene: TRBV10-2
D gene: TRBD1
clone size: many

CDR3 protein: CAIRASGSDNEQFF
CDR3 DNA: TGTGCCATCAGGGCTAGCGGGAGTGACAATGAGCAGTTCTTC
J gene: TRBJ2-1
V gene: TRBV10-3
D gene: TRBD2
clone size: few

CDR3 protein: CASSLKPLAGGSF
CDR3 DNA: TGTGCCAGCAGCTTAAAGCCTCTAGCGGGGGGTTCTTTT
J gene: TRBJ2-3
V gene: TRBV7-2
D gene: TRBD2
clone size: -

CDR3 protein: CSAPTGQETQYF
CDR3 DNA: TGCAGTGCTCCGACGGGGCAGGAGACCCAGTACTTC
J gene: TRBJ2-5
V gene: TRBV20-1
D gene: -
clone size: -

CDR3 protein: CASSRLAGGYNEQFF
CDR3 DNA: TGTGCCAGCAGCAGACTAGCGGGGGGATACAATGAGCAGTTCTTC
J gene: TRBJ2-1
V gene: TRBV5-1
D gene: TRBD2
clone size: -

CDR3 protein: CSAREGGREYEQYF
CDR3 DNA: TGCAGTGCTAGAGAAGGGGGGAGAGAGTACGAGCAGTACTTC
J gene: TRBJ2-7
V gene: TRBV20-1
D gene: -
clone size: few

CDR3 protein: CASSDPVGQGGYEQYF
CDR3 DNA: TGTGCCAGCAGTGACCCGGTTGGACAGGGAGGCTACGAGCAGTACTTC
J gene: TRBJ2-7
V gene: TRBV6-4
D gene: TRBD1
clone size: -

CDR3 protein: CASSLVAYEQYF
CDR3 DNA: TGTGCCAGCAGCTTAGTTGCCTACGAGCAGTACTTC
J gene: TRBJ2-7
V gene: TRBV7-8
D gene: -
clone size: few

CDR3 protein: CASSLGSGAGYEQYF
CDR3 DNA: TGTGCCAGCAGCTTGGGTTCAGGGGCGGGCTACGAGCAGTACTTC
J gene: TRBJ2-7
V gene: TRBV2
D gene: -
clone size: once

CDR3 protein: CASSGQGSGIQYF
CDR3 DNA: TGTGCCAGCAGCGGACAGGGGTCGGGCATTCAGTACTTC
J gene: TRBJ2-4
V gene: TRBV2
D gene: TRBD1
clone size: -

CDR3 protein: CASGAPGQSYNEQFF
CDR3 DNA: TGTGCCAGCGGCGCGCCGGGACAGTCCTACAATGAGCAGTTCTTC
J gene: TRBJ2-1
V gene: TRBV7-3
D gene: TRBD1
clone size: -

CDR3 protein: CASSVGGDNSPPHF
CDR3 DNA: TGTGCCAGCAGCGTCGGGGGCGATAATTCACCCCCCCACTTT
J gene: TRBJ1-6
V gene: TRBV9
D gene: -
clone size: -

CDR3 protein: CASSEVGAGFRTDTQYF
CDR3 DNA: TGTGCCAGCAGTGAGGTAGGAGCGGGGTTTCGCACAGATACGCAGTATTTT
J gene: TRBJ2-3
V gene: TRBV25-1
D gene: TRBD2
clone size: -

CDR3 protein: CATSRDETSGPSYEQYF
CDR3 DNA: TGTGCCACCAGCAGAGACGAGACTAGCGGCCCTTCCTACGAGCAGTACTTC
J gene: TRBJ2-7
V gene: TRBV15
D gene: TRBD2
clone size: -

CDR3 protein: CATSLGGRSSDTQYF
CDR3 DNA: TGTGCCACCTCATTAGGCGGGAGGAGCTCAGATACGCAGTATTTT
J gene: TRBJ2-3
V gene: TRBV10-3
D gene: TRBD2
clone size: -

CDR3 protein: CASTHSAGGWRKDVWGYTF
CDR3 DNA: TGTGCCAGCACCCATTCGGCGGGGGGGTGGAGGAAGGACGTTTGGGGCTACACCTTC
J gene: TRBJ1-2
V gene: TRBV7-9
D gene: -
clone size: -

CDR3 protein: CASSQMTGGVLNTGELFF
CDR3 DNA: TGTGCCAGCAGCCAGATGACAGGGGGCGTCCTGAACACCGGGGAGCTGTTTTTT
J gene: TRBJ2-2
V gene: TRBV7-9
D gene: TRBD1
clone size: many

CDR3 protein: CASSLQVLNTEAFF
CDR3 DNA: TGTGCCAGCAGTCTACAGGTTTTGAACACTGAAGCTTTCTTT
J gene: TRBJ1-1
V gene: TRBV6-6
D gene: -
clone size: many

CDR3 protein: CSARGPYSYNEQFF
CDR3 DNA: TGCAGTGCTAGAGGGCCATACTCCTACAATGAGCAGTTCTTC
J gene: TRBJ2-1
V gene: TRBV20-1
D gene: -
clone size: -

CDR3 protein: CASSLSLGGGTQYF
CDR3 DNA: TGTGCCAGCAGTTTAAGCCTGGGGGGGGGTACGCAGTATTTT
J gene: TRBJ2-3
V gene: TRBV27
D gene: TRBD2
clone size: -

CDR3 protein: CSEEGGLGGYTF
CDR3 DNA: TGCAGTGAGGAGGGAGGGCTCGGTGGCTACACCTTC
J gene: TRBJ1-2
V gene: TRBV20-1
D gene: -
clone size: few